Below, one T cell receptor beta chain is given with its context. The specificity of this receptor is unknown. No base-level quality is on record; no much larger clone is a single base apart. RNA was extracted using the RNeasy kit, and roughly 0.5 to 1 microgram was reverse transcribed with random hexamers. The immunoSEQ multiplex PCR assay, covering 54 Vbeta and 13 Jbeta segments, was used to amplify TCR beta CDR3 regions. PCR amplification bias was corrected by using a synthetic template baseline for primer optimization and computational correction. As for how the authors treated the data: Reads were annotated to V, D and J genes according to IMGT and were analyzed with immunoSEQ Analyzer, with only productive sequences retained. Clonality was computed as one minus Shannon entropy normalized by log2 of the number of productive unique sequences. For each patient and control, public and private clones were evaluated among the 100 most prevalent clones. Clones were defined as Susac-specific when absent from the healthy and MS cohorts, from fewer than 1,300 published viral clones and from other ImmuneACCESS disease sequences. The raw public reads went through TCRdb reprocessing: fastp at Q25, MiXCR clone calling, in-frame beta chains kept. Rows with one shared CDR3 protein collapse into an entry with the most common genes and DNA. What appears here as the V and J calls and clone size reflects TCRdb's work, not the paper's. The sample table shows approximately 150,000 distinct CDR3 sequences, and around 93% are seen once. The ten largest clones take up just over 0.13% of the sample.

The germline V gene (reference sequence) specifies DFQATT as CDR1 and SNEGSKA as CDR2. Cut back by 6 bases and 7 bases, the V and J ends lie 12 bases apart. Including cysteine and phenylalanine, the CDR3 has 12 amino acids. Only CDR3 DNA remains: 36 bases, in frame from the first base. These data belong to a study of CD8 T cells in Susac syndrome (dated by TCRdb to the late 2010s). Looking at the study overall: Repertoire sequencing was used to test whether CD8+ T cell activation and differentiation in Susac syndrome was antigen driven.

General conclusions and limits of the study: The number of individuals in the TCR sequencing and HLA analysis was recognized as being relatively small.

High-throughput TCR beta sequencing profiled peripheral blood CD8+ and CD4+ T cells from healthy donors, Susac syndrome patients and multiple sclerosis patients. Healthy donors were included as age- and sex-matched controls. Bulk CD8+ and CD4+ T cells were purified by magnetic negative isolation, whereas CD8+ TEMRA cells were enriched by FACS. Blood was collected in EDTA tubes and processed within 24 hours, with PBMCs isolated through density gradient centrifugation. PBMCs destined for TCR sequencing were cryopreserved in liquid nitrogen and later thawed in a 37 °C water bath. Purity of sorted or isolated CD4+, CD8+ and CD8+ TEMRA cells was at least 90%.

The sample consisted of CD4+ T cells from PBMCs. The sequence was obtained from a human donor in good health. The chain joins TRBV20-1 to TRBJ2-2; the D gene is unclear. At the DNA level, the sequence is TGCAGTGCAGATGCCAGAGGCGGGGAGCTGTTTTTT. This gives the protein CSADARGGELFF.